Included here is one T cell receptor (beta chain) sequence, with context. The specificity of this receptor is unknown. Base qualities were left out, and no much larger clone turns up one base away. The CDR3 runs 16 amino acids, cysteine and phenylalanine included. Here the CDR3 DNA is all that survives: 48 bases in frame from base 1. Sequences SGHVS (CDR1) and FNYEAQ (CDR2) are obtained from the germline V gene. V loses 5 bases of germline sequence and J loses 3 bases, and the interval between the two ends is 18 bases. The data are from a study of blood T cell repertoires in COVID-19 (dated by TCRdb to 2020 to 2022). Context from the whole study: Samples covering the acute and convalescent phases of COVID-19 were provided by collaborators in the United States, Italy and Spain. The material from the prospective study consisted of cDNA or gDNA derived from T cells, B-cell-depleted T cells, or PBMCs. Subjects who had been exposed to COVID-19, were actively infected with it, or had recovered from it provided the deeply sampled blood TCRbeta repertoires that made up the dataset. The repertoires were released in a freely available public database meant as a resource for research on the immune response to SARS-CoV-2. The samples were drawn from the first 160 participants of the ongoing ImmuneRACE study and from some 1,300 subjects provided by 6 global collaborators. The sample metadata nearly always contained a de-identified subject ID, COVID-19 status, age in years and sex. Where available, HLA class I and class II types were obtained from metadata supplied by the sample provider rather than from assay-based typing. What the work shows at the level of the full study, not this receptor alone: The amount of clinical and demographic metadata varied by source and participant and was provided uncurated.

Collaborating institutions collected whole blood in K2EDTA tubes following their own protocols. For TCRbeta analysis, collaborator samples were shipped as frozen whole blood, as isolated PBMCs, or as DNA extracted from either sample type. TCRbeta CDR3 regions were amplified from genomic DNA by means of the immunoSEQ Assay, a bias-controlled multiplex PCR. The original methods were these. The number of nucleated cells in each sample was estimated from the amplification of reference gene primers within the assay. To quantify the absolute abundance of each unique TCRbeta CDR3 rearrangement, sequence reads were collapsed and filtered. For each sample, productive Simpson clonality was calculated by taking the square root of Simpson's diversity index across productive rearrangements. TCRdb took this table from immuneACCESS and kept in-frame rearrangements with V and J called. Such tables lack part of the clones; where checked against another copy, unresolved V genes explain under half of the gap, and the rest is unexplained. The V and J calls and clone size were taken over from that table, and D and trimming were inferred from the DNA. This sample gives some 40,000 clones in total; around 80% of them show up just once. The ten largest account for around 15% of the sample.

This clonotype was sampled from a human donor in a cohort sampled during active COVID-19. Sample: peripheral blood. The V and J segments used are TRBV7-6 and TRBJ2-3; the D segment could be TRBD2, given 7 matching bases. The DNA reads as follows: TGTGCCAGCAGCCCCCGGAGGGGGGGAGGGACAGATACGCAGTATTTT. It translates as CASSPRRGGGTDTQYF.